This T cell receptor (beta chain) appears in the sequencing data of a study of Graves' ophthalmopathy and Graves' hyperthyroidism. The V gene's germline CDR1 is DFQATT and CDR2 SNEGSKA (reference sequence). The CDR3 has 16 residues. With 2 bases clipped from V and 2 bases from J, the junction kept 8 bases outside the gene matches. The authors amplified TCR beta CDR3 regions from RNA transcripts. HTBI-primed RT-PCR formed the first round, and a multiplex PCR formed the second. In TCRdb, the multiplex PCR reads were re-called with MiXCR into one record per CDR3 protein. The sample yields roughly 500,000 distinct CDR3 sequences, about 15% seen once. This clonotype came up many times. Having ophthalmopathy, the donors showed moderate-to-severe activity, CAS ≥3 and NOSPECS ≥4, with disease lasting under 3 months.

Sequenced: blood. The chain uses TRBV20-1 and TRBJ1-1, with 10 bases lining up with TRBD1. The TCR sequence derives from a woman younger than 45 with Graves' ophthalmopathy. This chain's CDR3 is CSARNTGTGVNTEAFF. CDR3 DNA sequence: TGCAGTGCTAGAAATACCGGGACAGGGGTAAACACTGAAGCTTTCTTT.